The 24 T cell receptor beta chains given below trace back to one sample, sequenced in a study of blood T cell repertoires in COVID-19. TCRdb's copy holds only in-frame clones and misses some; the assay was immunoSEQ multiplex PCR. The sample carries roughly 700,000 clones, just under 90% recorded once. Sequencing was done on a sample of peripheral blood. These receptors were obtained from a woman aged 18-29 years with acute or convalescent COVID-19.

The rearrangement uses TRBV4-3 and TRBJ2-7; 12 bases are shared with TRBD2. The CDR3 runs 15 residues. The trim removed 1 base at V and 3 bases at J, leaving 1 base unmatched. The V gene's germline CDR1 is LGHNA and CDR2 YSLEER. The CDR3 coding sequence is TGCGCCAGCAGCCAAGGACTAGCGGGGGACTACGAGCAGTACTTC. Amino acids: CASSQGLAGDYEQYF.

This sequence joins TRBV12-5 and TRBJ1-1, with D tentatively TRBD1 (5 bases). The CDR3 is 14 residues long. Germline CDR1 and CDR2: LGHNT and FRNRAP. Trimming removed 5 bases at V and 2 bases at J, with 12 bases between. The CDR3, as DNA: TGTGCTAGTGGTCCAGGGAAGACTAACACTGAAGCTTTCTTT. It is translated as CASGPGKTNTEAFF.

The chain uses TRBV24-1 and TRBJ1-2; D unresolved. Per germline, CDR1 KGHDR and CDR2 SFDVKD. The ends were cut back, 3 bases at V and 9 bases at J, with 13 bases in the middle. This CDR3 is 13 amino acids long. CDR3 DNA: TGTGCCACCAGTGATCCACCATGGAGTCGCTACACCTTC. This codes for CATSDPPWSRYTF.

This chain links TRBV19 with TRBJ2-5, with 8 positions matching TRBD2. J was trimmed by 5 bases and V by 4 bases; bases with no gene match: 12. Per the germline V gene, CDR1 is LNHDA and CDR2 is SQIVND (reference sequence). This CDR3 contains 16 residues. CDR3 bases: TGTGCCAGTAGTACCCCCCGTGCTAGCGGGCTGGAGACCCAGTACTTC. This gives the protein CASSTPRASGLETQYF.

The chain carries TRBV14 and TRBJ1-2; D is uncertain. CDR3 length: 14 amino acids. CDR1 and CDR2 from the germline V gene are SGHDN and FVKESK. The V end was cut by 5 bases, the J end by 2 bases, with 12 bases between. DNA of the CDR3: TGTGCCAGCAGCTTAATTACATCAAACTATGGCTACACCTTC. This translates into CASSLITSNYGYTF.

This sequence joins TRBV19 and TRBJ2-7; D is perhaps TRBD1 (6 bases). Trimming pared 3 bases from V and 3 bases from J, leaving 15 bases between. Germline CDR1 is LNHDA and CDR2 is SQIVND (reference sequence). CDR3 size: 15 residues. The CDR3 loop is CASSISRGSNYEQYF. Here the CDR3 DNA reads TGTGCCAGTAGTATTTCGAGGGGGAGTAACTACGAGCAGTACTTC.

In this sample, this clone turned up a few times. The gene calls are TRBV7-9 and TRBJ2-7; 7 bases fit TRBD1. The germline CDR1 and CDR2 sequences are SEHNR and FQNEAQ (reference sequence). Trimming at V came to 5 bases and at J to 5 bases, leaving 6 bases not matched to a gene. CDR3 length: 13 residues. Written as DNA, the CDR3 is TGTGCCAGCAGCCCCGACAGGGCGGACGAGCAGTACTTC. Residues: CASSPDRADEQYF. The variable domain in full, with the rest retrieved from reference TRBV7-9 and TRBJ2-7, is DTGVSQNPRHKITKRGQNVTFRCDPISEHNRLYWYRQTLGQGPEFLTYFQNEAQLEKSRLLSDRFSAERPKGSFSTLEIQRTEQGDSAMYLCASSPDRADEQYFGPGTRLTVT.

Concerning this clone: Other DNA variants within this sample encode the same CDR3. The rearrangement uses TRBV5-1 and TRBJ2-7; perhaps TRBD2 as D (5 bases). CDR3 length equals 14 residues. The germline gives CDR1 SGHRS, CDR2 YFSETQ. Trimming removed 0 bases at V and 0 bases at J, with 7 bases between. The CDR3 coding sequence is TGCGCCAGCAGCTTGGATGGAGGCTCCTACGAGCAGTACTTC. Translated: CASSLDGGSYEQYF.

This clone has a single count. V is TRBV27 and J is TRBJ1-3, with 7 bases identical to TRBD1. The CDR3 totals 14 residues. Germline CDR1 MNHEY, CDR2 SMNVEV (reference sequence). Trimming at V came to 3 bases and at J to 2 bases, leaving 1 base not matched to a gene. The CDR3 loop reads CASSLTGPGNTIYF. The CDR3 nucleotides read TGTGCCAGCAGTTTGACAGGGCCTGGAAACACCATATATTTT.

The chain couples TRBV12-3 or TRBV12-4 to TRBJ2-2; no firm D call. The CDR3 length is 12 residues. V shed 5 bases and J shed 7 bases, with 8 bases lying between them. CDR3 residues: CASSIQNGELFF. CDR3 nucleotides: TGTGCCAGCAGTATTCAGAACGGGGAGCTGTTTTTT.

The chain uses TRBV6-5 and TRBJ1-1; 11 bases fit TRBD1. This CDR3 is built from 14 residues. Germline CDR1 and CDR2: MNHEY and SVGAGI. After removal of 4 bases from V and 12 bases from J, the junction contained 10 bases not matched to a gene. CDR3 in DNA: TGTGCCAGCAGTTCCGCCGGGACAGGGGGTTTTCCTTTCTTT. Encoded protein: CASSSAGTGGFPFF.

This rearrangement joins TRBV3-1 (or the pseudogene TRBV3-2) to TRBJ1-3; D perhaps matches TRBD1 (5 bases). Per germline, CDR1 LGHDT and CDR2 YNNKEL (reference sequence). Trimming left V 2 bases short and J 2 bases short, with 16 bases between. The CDR3 runs 17 residues. The CDR3 coding sequence is TGTGCCAGCAGCCAACTACCTGGGGCCGCCACTGGAAACACCATATATTTT. Protein: CASSQLPGAATGNTIYF.

The chain couples TRBV7-8 to TRBJ1-1, with TRBD1 as a possible D gene (6 bases). The CDR3 consists of 12 residues. Germline CDR1 reads SGHVS; CDR2 reads FQNEAQ. V was clipped by 3 bases and J by 6 bases, with 8 bases between them. For the CDR3, the DNA is TGTGCCAGCAGCTTTGGGGGCTCTGAAGCTTTCTTT. This translates into CASSFGGSEAFF.

The CDR3 nucleotides read TGTGCCAGCAGCCCTACAGTCTCTGGGGCCAACGTCCTGACTTTC. Amino acids: CASSPTVSGANVLTF. The chain combines TRBV4-2 with TRBJ2-6, with D unclear. Germline V gene lookup returns CDR1 LGHNA and CDR2 YNFKEQ. CDR3 length: 15 residues. V was cut by 4 bases and J by 0 bases, with 7 bases left in between.

This clone was counted a single time. The rearrangement joins TRBV19 to TRBJ1-2, with 8 bases aligning to TRBD1. The CDR3 is 17 residues long. Germline lookup yields CDR1 LNHDA and CDR2 SQIVND (reference sequence). The junction had 13 bases not matched to a gene; V was cut back by 5 bases and J by 2 bases. CDR3 DNA sequence: TGTGCCAGTAGTCCAGGGGGCGAAGTAAGTGTGAACTATGGCTACACCTTC. This sequence encodes CASSPGGEVSVNYGYTF.

The chain combines TRBV4-1 with TRBJ1-1, with 10 bases that match TRBD1. V lost 5 bases, J lost 1 base, and 7 bases stayed unmatched. Germline CDR1 reads MGHRA; CDR2 reads YSYEKL. The CDR3 length is 16 residues. The CDR3: CASSYDRGRSNTEAFF. CDR3 bases: TGCGCCAGCAGCTATGACAGGGGGCGGTCGAACACTGAAGCTTTCTTT.

Worth noting for this clone: At the DNA level, this CDR3 is encoded by other sequences in the same sample as well. The rearrangement uses TRBV7-9 and TRBJ1-5, with TRBD1 matching 7 bases. Losses at the gene ends were 2 bases for V and 6 bases for J; bases not matched to a gene: 1. This CDR3 has 13 amino acids. CDR1 SEHNR and CDR2 FQNEAQ come from the germline V gene (reference sequence). The CDR3 sequence: CASSLQGGQPQHF. The CDR3 nucleotides read TGTGCCAGCAGCTTACAGGGGGGTCAGCCCCAGCATTTT. Using reference TRBV7-9 and TRBJ1-5 for the parts outside the CDR3, the full variable domain is DTGVSQNPRHKITKRGQNVTFRCDPISEHNRLYWYRQTLGQGPEFLTYFQNEAQLEKSRLLSDRFSAERPKGSFSTLEIQRTEQGDSAMYLCASSLQGGQPQHFGDGTRLSIL.

The genes are TRBV19 and TRBJ1-1; D is perhaps TRBD1 (6 bases). This CDR3 region has 14 residues. Germline V gene sequence: CDR1 LNHDA, CDR2 SQIVND (reference sequence). V was cut by 5 bases and J by 5 bases, with 15 bases left in between. CDR3 sequence reads: CASSPRPGVTEAFF. The CDR3 bases are TGTGCCAGTAGTCCCCGTCCAGGGGTAACTGAAGCTTTCTTT.

The chain combines TRBV19 with TRBJ1-2; the D gene is possibly TRBD1 (5 bases). This CDR3 region has 16 residues. V shed 2 bases and J shed 7 bases, with 20 bases lying between them. Germline V lookup: CDR1 LNHDA, CDR2 SQIVND (reference sequence). The CDR3 DNA sequence: TGTGCCAGTAGTATATCCCCCCACGAAGGGGATGTTGGCTACACCTTC. Amino acids: CASSISPHEGDVGYTF.

The rearrangement uses TRBV11-1 and TRBJ1-2; 8 bases agree with TRBD1. After removal of 5 bases from V and 6 bases from J, the junction contained 8 bases not matched to a gene. CDR1 SGHAT and CDR2 FQDESV come from the germline V gene (reference sequence). There are 14 residues in the CDR3. CDR3 protein: CASSLEPGGNGYTF. The CDR3 coding sequence is TGTGCCAGCAGCCTCGAACCAGGGGGCAATGGCTACACCTTC.

V gene TRBV6-2 or TRBV6-3 combines with J gene TRBJ1-1; 7 nucleotides match TRBD1. Germline V gene data show CDR1 as MNHEY and CDR2 as SVGEGT. V shed 5 bases and J 7 bases; nucleotides not matched to a gene: 7. The CDR3 contains 13 residues. Here the CDR3 reads CASSRQGSDEAFF. DNA of the CDR3: TGTGCCAGCAGTCGACAGGGTTCGGATGAAGCTTTCTTT.

The chain is built from TRBV7-9 and TRBJ2-7; D is unresolved. The CDR3 covers 12 residues. The V and J ends lost 4 bases and 4 bases respectively, with 8 bases between them. CDR1 and CDR2 (germline): SEHNR, FQNEAQ (reference sequence). CDR3 nucleotide sequence: TGTGCCAGCAGCTCCGCAGATTACGAGCAGTACTTC. This codes for CASSSADYEQYF.

The V and J genes are TRBV19 and TRBJ1-2; D call uncertain. The germline CDR1 and CDR2 sequences are LNHDA and SQIVND (reference sequence). Between the trimmed V and J ends, which lost 1 base and 2 bases, there was a span of 5 bases. The CDR3 has 13 residues. The CDR3 bases are TGTGCCAGTAGTATAGCACAGAACTATGGCTACACCTTC. Translation: CASSIAQNYGYTF.

This clone appeared once. This chain connects TRBV4-1 to TRBJ1-2, with 7 bases aligning to TRBD1. Germline lookup yields CDR1 MGHRA and CDR2 YSYEKL. The V segment lost 0 bases and the J segment 8 bases; nucleotides outside the gene matches: 9. CDR3 length: 15 amino acids. The CDR3: CASSQEGKGARGYTF. CDR3 coding DNA: TGCGCCAGCAGCCAAGAGGGAAAGGGGGCTCGGGGCTACACCTTC.